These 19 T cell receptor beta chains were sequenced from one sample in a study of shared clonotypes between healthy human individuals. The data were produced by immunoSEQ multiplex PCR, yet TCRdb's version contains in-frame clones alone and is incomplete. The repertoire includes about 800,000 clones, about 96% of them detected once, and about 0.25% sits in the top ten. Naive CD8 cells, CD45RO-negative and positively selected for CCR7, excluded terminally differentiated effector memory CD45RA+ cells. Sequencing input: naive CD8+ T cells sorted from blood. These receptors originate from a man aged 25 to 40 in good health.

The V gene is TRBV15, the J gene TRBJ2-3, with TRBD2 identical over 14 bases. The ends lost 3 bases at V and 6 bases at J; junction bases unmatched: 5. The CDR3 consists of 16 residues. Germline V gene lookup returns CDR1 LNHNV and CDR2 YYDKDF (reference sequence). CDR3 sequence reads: CATSSGTSGSFDTQYF. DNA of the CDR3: TGTGCCACCAGCAGTGGGACTAGCGGGAGTTTTGATACGCAGTATTTT.

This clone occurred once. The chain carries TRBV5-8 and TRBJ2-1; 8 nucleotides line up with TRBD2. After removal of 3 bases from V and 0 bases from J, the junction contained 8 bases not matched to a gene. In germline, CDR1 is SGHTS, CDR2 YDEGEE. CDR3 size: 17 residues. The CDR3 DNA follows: TGTGCCAGCAGCTATTATAGCGGGACGTACTCCTACAATGAGCAGTTCTTC. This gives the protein CASSYYSGTYSYNEQFF.

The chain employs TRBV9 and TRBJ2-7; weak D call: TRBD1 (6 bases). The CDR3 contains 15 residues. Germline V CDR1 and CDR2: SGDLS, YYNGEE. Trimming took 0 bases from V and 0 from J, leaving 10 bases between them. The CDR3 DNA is TGTGCCAGCAGCGTAGGGGGGCATGGCTCCTACGAGCAGTACTTC. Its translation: CASSVGGHGSYEQYF.

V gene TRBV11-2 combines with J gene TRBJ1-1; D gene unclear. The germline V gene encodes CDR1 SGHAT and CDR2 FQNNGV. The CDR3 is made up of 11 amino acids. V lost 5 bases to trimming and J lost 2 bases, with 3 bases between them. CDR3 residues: CASSENTEAFF. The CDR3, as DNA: TGTGCCAGCAGCGAAAACACTGAAGCTTTCTTT.

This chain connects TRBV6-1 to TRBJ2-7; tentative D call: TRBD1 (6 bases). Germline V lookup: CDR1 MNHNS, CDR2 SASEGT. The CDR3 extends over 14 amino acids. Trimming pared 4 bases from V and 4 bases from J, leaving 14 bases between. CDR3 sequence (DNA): TGTGCCAGCAGTGCGTTCAGGGGTCATTACGAGCAGTACTTC. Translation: CASSAFRGHYEQYF.

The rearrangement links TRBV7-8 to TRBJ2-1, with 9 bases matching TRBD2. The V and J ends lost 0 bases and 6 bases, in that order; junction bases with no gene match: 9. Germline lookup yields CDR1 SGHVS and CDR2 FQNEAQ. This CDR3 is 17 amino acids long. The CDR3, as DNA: TGTGCCAGCAGCTTAGCGGCGGCACTAGCGGGTGGCAATGAGCAGTTCTTC. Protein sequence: CASSLAAALAGGNEQFF.

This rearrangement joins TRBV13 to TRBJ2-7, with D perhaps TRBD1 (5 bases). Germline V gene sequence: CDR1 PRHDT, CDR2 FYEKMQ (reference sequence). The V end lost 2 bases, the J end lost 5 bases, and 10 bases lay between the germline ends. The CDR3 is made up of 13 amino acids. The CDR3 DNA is TGTGCCAGCAGCTTACCTAGGGGAAACGAGCAGTACTTC. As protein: CASSLPRGNEQYF.

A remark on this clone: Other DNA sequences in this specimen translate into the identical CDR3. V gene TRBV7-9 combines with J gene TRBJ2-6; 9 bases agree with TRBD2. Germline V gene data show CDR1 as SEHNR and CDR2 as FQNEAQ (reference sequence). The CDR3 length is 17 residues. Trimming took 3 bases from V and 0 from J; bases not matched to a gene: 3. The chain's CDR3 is CASSLGSGSSGANVLTF. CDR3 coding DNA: TGTGCCAGCAGCTTGGGTAGCGGGAGCTCTGGGGCCAACGTCCTGACTTTC.

CDR3 protein: CASSFGISYEQYF. The DNA for the CDR3 is TGTGCCAGCAGTTTCGGCATATCCTACGAGCAGTACTTC. The chain carries TRBV6-5 and TRBJ2-7; D is unresolved. CDR1 is MNHEY and CDR2 is SVGAGI in the germline V gene. With 4 bases removed from V and 1 base from J, the gap between germline ends came to 8 bases. The CDR3 runs to 13 residues.

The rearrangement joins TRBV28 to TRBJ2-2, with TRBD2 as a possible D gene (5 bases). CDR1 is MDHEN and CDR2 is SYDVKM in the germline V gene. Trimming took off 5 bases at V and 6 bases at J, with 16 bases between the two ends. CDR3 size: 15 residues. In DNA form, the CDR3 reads TGTGCCAGCAGTACCACAGAGGGCGTGGCCGGGGAGCTGTTTTTT. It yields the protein CASSTTEGVAGELFF.

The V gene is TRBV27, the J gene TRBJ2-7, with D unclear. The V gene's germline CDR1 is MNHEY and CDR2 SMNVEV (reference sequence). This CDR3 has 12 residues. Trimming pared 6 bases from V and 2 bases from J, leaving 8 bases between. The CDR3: CASRGIPYEQYF. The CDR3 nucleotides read TGTGCCAGCAGAGGCATTCCCTACGAGCAGTACTTC.

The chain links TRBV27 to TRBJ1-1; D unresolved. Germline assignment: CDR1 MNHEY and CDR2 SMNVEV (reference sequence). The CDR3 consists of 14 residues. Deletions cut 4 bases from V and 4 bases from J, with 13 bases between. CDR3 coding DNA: TGTGCCAGCAGTTCCAATTCAGCTACCACTGAAGCTTTCTTT. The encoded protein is CASSSNSATTEAFF.

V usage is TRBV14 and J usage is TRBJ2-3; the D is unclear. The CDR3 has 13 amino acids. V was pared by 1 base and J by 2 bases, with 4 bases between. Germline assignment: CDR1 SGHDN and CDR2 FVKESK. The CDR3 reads CASSQVNTDTQYF. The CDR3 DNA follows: TGTGCCAGCAGCCAAGTAAACACAGATACGCAGTATTTT.

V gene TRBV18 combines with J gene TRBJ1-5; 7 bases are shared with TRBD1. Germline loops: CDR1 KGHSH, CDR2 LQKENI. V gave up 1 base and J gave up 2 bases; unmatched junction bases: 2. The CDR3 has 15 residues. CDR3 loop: CASSPLGQGNQPQHF. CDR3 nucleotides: TGTGCCAGCTCACCACTAGGACAGGGCAATCAGCCCCAGCATTTT.

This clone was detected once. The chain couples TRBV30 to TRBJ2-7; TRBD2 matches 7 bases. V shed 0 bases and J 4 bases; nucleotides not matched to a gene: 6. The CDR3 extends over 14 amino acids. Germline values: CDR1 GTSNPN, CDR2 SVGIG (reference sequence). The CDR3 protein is CAWSVPIGRYEQYF. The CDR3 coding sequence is TGTGCCTGGAGTGTACCAATCGGGAGGTACGAGCAGTACTTC.

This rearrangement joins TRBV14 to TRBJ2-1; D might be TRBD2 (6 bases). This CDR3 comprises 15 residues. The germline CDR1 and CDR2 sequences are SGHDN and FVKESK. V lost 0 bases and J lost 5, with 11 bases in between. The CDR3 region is CASSQDSGFNNEQFF. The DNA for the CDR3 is TGTGCCAGCAGCCAAGATAGCGGATTTAACAATGAGCAGTTCTTC.

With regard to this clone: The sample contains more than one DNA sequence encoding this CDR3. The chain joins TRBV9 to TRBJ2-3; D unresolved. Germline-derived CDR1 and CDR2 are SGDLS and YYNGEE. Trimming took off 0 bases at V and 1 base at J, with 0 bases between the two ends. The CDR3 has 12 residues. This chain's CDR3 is CASSVGTDTQYF. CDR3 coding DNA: TGTGCCAGCAGCGTAGGCACAGATACGCAGTATTTT.

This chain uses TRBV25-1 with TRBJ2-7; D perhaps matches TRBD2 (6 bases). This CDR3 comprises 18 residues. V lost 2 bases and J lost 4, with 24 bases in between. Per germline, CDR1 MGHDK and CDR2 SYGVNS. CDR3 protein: CASSEVKIFGGTSYEQYF. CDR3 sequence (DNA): TGTGCCAGCAGTGAAGTAAAGATCTTTGGCGGGACCTCTTACGAGCAGTACTTC.

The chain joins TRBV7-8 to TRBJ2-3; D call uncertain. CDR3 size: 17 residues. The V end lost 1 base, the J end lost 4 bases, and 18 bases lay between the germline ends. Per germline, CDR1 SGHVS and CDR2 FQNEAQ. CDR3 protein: CASSLVTTSVRSDTQYF. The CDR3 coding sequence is TGTGCCAGCAGCTTAGTGACGACATCCGTCCGATCAGATACGCAGTATTTT.